This T cell receptor (beta chain) was found in a study of blood T cells in healthy people across ages. CDR3 length equals 15 residues. Germline V gives CDR1 SGHRS, CDR2 YFSETQ. V lost 4 bases and J 3 bases, leaving 17 bases between the germline ends. Sample-barcoded 5' priming and a J-beta primer mix drove a second PCR of about 6 to 12 cycles. One entry per CDR3 protein results from TCRdb running MiXCR on the 5' RACE reads. This sample has more than 750,000 distinct CDR3 sequences, with just under 30% found just once. These same records also appear under a second study, on T cells of mothers and their children.

The receptor was isolated from a woman aged 40 to 50 in good health. V and J are TRBV5-1 and TRBJ2-7, with D perhaps matching TRBD2 (5 bases). The sample comprised blood. The DNA of the CDR3 is TGCGCCAGCAGCCCCTTCCCCACGGGGATCTACGAGCAGTACTTC. Its translation: CASSPFPTGIYEQYF.